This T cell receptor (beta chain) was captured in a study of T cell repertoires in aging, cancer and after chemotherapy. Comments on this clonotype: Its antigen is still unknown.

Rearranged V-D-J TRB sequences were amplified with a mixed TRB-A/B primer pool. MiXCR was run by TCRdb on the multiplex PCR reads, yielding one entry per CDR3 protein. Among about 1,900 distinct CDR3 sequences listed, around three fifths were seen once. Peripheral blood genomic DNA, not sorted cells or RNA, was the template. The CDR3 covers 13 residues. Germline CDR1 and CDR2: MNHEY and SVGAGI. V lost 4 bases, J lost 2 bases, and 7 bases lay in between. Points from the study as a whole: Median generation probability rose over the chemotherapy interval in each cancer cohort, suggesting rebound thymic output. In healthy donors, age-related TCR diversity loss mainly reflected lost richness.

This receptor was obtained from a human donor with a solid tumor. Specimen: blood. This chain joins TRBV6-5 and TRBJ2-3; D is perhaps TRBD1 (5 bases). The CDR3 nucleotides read TGTGCCAGCAGTTTAGGACACACAGATACGCAGTATTTT. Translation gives CASSLGHTDTQYF.